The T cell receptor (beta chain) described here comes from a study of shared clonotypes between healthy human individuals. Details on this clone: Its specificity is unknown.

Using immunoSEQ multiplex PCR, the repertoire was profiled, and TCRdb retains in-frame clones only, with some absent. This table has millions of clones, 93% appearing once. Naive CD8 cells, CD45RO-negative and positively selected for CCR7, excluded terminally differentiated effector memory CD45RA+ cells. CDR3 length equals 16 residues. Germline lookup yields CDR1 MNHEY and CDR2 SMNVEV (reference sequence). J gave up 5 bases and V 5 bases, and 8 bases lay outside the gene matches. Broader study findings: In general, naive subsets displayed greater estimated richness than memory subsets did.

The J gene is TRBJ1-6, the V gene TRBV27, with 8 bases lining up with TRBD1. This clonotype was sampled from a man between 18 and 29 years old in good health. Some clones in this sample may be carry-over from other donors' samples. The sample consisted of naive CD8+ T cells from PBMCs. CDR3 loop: CASSIQGAGNNSPLHF. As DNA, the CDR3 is TGTGCCAGCAGTATCCAGGGGGCGGGCAATAATTCACCCCTCCACTTT.